This entry lists 5 T cell receptor beta chains sequenced from one sample in a study of cytomegalovirus exposure and HLA in healthy donors. The PCR had 60 Vbeta and 13 Jbeta primers. TCRdb keeps only in-frame clones here, not all; method: immunoSEQ multiplex PCR. This sample yields more than 150,000 clones, of which 84% are seen a single time; 1% to 1.5% belongs to the top ten. The sequenced material came from PBMCs. Receptors were obtained from a girl aged 2-10 years in good health and CMV-seropositive.

The rearrangement uses TRBV10-3 and TRBJ1-5, with D possibly TRBD1 on 6 matching bases. V gave up 10 bases and J gave up 2 bases, with 12 bases separating them. Germline CDR1 is ENHRY and CDR2 is SYGVKD. This CDR3 is built from 13 residues. The chain's CDR3 is CATQQGRNQPQHF. DNA of the CDR3: TGTGCCACGCAACAGGGACGCAATCAGCCCCAGCATTTT.

This chain uses TRBV9 with TRBJ2-7, with 7 bases aligning to TRBD1. Trimming removed 0 bases from V and 3 bases from J; junction bases left unmatched: 3. The CDR3 is 14 residues long. Germline V gene sequence: CDR1 SGDLS, CDR2 YYNGEE. The CDR3 sequence: CASSVGQGIYEQYF. The CDR3, as DNA: TGTGCCAGCAGCGTAGGACAGGGTATCTACGAGCAGTACTTC.

The chain couples TRBV27 to TRBJ2-1; 11 bases align to TRBD2. The CDR3 covers 16 residues. CDR1 is MNHEY and CDR2 is SMNVEV in the germline V gene (reference sequence). V lost 6 bases and J lost 4; bases outside the gene matches: 8. Here the CDR3 DNA reads TGTGCCAGCAGGGTCCGGGGACTAGCGGAGTACAATGAGCAGTTCTTC. Translated: CASRVRGLAEYNEQFF.

The gene calls are TRBV6-5 and TRBJ1-5, with D possibly being TRBD1 (6 bases). The germline CDR1 and CDR2 sequences are MNHEY and SVGAGI. The V and J ends lost 5 bases and 7 bases respectively, with 12 bases between them. This CDR3 has 13 amino acids. The CDR3 spells CASSPGEWQPQHF. Written as DNA, the CDR3 is TGTGCCAGCAGTCCAGGGGAATGGCAGCCCCAGCATTTT.

This chain uses TRBV4-1 with TRBJ2-3; tentatively, D is TRBD1 (6 bases). Germline lookup yields CDR1 MGHRA and CDR2 YSYEKL. V was clipped by 1 base and J by 0 bases, with 11 bases between them. The CDR3 is 16 amino acids. DNA of the CDR3: TGCGCCAGCAGCCAAGTGCCAGGGGAAAGCACAGATACGCAGTATTTT. Its protein product is CASSQVPGESTDTQYF.